The 8 T cell receptor beta chains reported below all come from one sample, sequenced in a study of molecular identifiers for immune sequencing clone quantification. TCRdb reprocessed the PCR reads via MiXCR and lists one record per CDR3 protein. The sample contains some 650,000 distinct CDR3 sequences, about 20% of which appear only once. The sequenced sample consisted of naive CD8+ T cells from blood, with Jurkat cell RNA spiked in. The subset is: FACS-sorted CD8+CD4-CCR7+CD45RA+ naive T cells. Receptor source: a human donor in good health. Some libraries in this study had Jurkat cell RNA spiked in.

This clonotype was counted many times. This sequence joins TRBV7-9 and TRBJ2-7; D ambiguous. The V gene lost 3 bases and the J gene lost 4 bases, with 13 bases spanning the gap. Germline V lookup: CDR1 SEHNR, CDR2 FQNEAQ (reference sequence). The CDR3 extends over 14 amino acids. The CDR3 reads CASSFRGEPYEQYF. Written as DNA, the CDR3 is TGTGCCAGCAGCTTTAGAGGAGAACCTTACGAGCAGTACTTC.

This clonotype has ten or more counts. This sequence joins TRBV7-9 and TRBJ2-2; D is ambiguous. The germline V gene has CDR1 SEHNR and CDR2 FQNEAQ (reference sequence). Between the trimmed V and J ends, which lost 4 bases and 6 bases, there was a span of 9 bases. The CDR3 has 13 amino acids. CDR3 residues: CASSSALAGELFF. In nucleotides, the CDR3 is TGTGCCAGCAGCTCGGCACTCGCCGGGGAGCTGTTTTTT. Combining the CDR3 with reference TRBV7-9 and TRBJ2-2 gives the whole variable domain DTGVSQNPRHKITKRGQNVTFRCDPISEHNRLYWYRQTLGQGPEFLTYFQNEAQLEKSRLLSDRFSAERPKGSFSTLEIQRTEQGDSAMYLCASSSALAGELFFGEGSRLTVL.

This clonotype was found many times. This chain connects TRBV13 to TRBJ2-3; 8 positions agree with TRBD1. The CDR3 loop spans 15 amino acids. V was pared by 5 bases and J by 3 bases, with 7 bases of the junction left unmatched. The germline CDR1 and CDR2 sequences are PRHDT and FYEKMQ (reference sequence). The CDR3 nucleotides read TGTGCCAGCAGCCCAGGACAGGGAGGAACAGATACGCAGTATTTT. This sequence encodes CASSPGQGGTDTQYF.

This clonotype was picked up many times. The V call is TRBV27, the J call TRBJ2-1; D gene uncertain. CDR1 is MNHEY and CDR2 is SMNVEV in the germline V gene (reference sequence). V dropped 4 bases and J dropped 8 bases, with 9 bases sitting between them. The CDR3 has 12 residues. CDR3 amino acids: CASSYPGDEQFF. CDR3 coding DNA: TGTGCCAGCAGTTACCCTGGCGATGAGCAGTTCTTC.

This clonotype was observed many times. Germline is not matched at one junction end, which may reflect a read error. V is TRBV13 and J is TRBJ1-2; possible D gene TRBD1, 6 bases. Germline values: CDR1 PRHDT, CDR2 FYEKMQ (reference sequence). The CDR3 runs to 11 residues. The CDR3 is CASSYYRESSF. CDR3 DNA sequence: TGTGCCAGCAGCTACTACAGGGAAAGCTCCTTC.

This clonotype was seen at least ten times. This rearrangement joins TRBV27 to TRBJ1-1, with 9 positions matching TRBD1. Trimming took 6 bases from V and 4 from J; bases not matched to a gene: 9. In germline, CDR1 is MNHEY, CDR2 SMNVEV (reference sequence). This CDR3 is 15 amino acids long. DNA of the CDR3: TGTGCCAGCAGGGAACGGACAGGGGTCATCACTGAAGCTTTCTTT. This codes for CASRERTGVITEAFF.

This clonotype has more than one count but fewer than ten. This sequence joins TRBV6-2 or TRBV6-3 and TRBJ2-5; weak D call: TRBD1 (6 bases). The CDR3 extends over 14 amino acids. V was pared by 6 bases and J by 0 bases, with 11 bases between. Per the germline V gene, CDR1 is MNHEY and CDR2 is SVGEGT. CDR3 loop: CASSNRQDQETQYF. Written as DNA, the CDR3 is TGTGCCAGCAGCAATCGACAGGACCAAGAGACCCAGTACTTC.

This clonotype was picked up many times. The V call is TRBV4-1, the J call TRBJ1-1, with a possible D match to TRBD1 (5 bases). The CDR3 contains 15 residues. CDR1 is MGHRA and CDR2 is YSYEKL in the germline V gene. Trimming left V 1 base short and J 1 base short, with 10 bases between. CDR3 protein: CASSQVQGRNTEAFF. In nucleotides, the CDR3 is TGCGCCAGCAGCCAAGTTCAGGGAAGGAACACTGAAGCTTTCTTT.